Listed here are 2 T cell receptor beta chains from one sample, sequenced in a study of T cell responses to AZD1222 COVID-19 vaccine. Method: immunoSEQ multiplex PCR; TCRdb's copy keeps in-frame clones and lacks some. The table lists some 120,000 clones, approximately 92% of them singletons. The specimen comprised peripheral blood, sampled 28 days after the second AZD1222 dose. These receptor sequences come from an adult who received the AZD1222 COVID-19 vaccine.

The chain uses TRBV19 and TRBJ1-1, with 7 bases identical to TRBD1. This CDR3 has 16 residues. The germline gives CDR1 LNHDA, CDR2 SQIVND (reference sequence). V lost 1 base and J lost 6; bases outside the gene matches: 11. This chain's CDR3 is CASSIVGGQGGAEAFF. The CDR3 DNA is TGTGCCAGTAGTATAGTAGGTGGCCAGGGGGGTGCTGAAGCTTTCTTT.

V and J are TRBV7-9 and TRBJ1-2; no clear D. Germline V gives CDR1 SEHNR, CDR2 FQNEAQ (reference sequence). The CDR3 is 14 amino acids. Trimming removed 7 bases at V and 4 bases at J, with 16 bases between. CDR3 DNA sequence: TGTGCCAGCACACCCACCTCCCAGTCCTATGGCTACACCTTC. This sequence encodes CASTPTSQSYGYTF.